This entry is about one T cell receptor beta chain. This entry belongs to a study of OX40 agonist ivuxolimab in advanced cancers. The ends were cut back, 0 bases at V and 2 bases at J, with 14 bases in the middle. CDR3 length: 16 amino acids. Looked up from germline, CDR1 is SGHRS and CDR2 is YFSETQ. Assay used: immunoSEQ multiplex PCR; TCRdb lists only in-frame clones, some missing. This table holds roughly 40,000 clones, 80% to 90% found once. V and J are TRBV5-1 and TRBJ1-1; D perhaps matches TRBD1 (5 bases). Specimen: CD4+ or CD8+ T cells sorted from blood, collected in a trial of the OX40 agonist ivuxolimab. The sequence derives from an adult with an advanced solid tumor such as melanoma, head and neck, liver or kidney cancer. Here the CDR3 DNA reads TGCGCCAGCAGCTTGGAGGGGAGGTTGAGTAACACTGAAGCTTTCTTT. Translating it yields CASSLEGRLSNTEAFF.